This entry concerns a single T cell receptor beta chain. This sample is part of a study of blood T cells in healthy people across ages. It was with a sample-barcoded 5' primer and a J-beta primer mix that a second PCR of about 7 to 12 cycles was run. A template-switch adaptor that had 12 random nucleotides put a tag on each cDNA molecule. TCRdb analysed the 5' RACE reads with MiXCR anew, one entry per CDR3 protein. The table includes 780,000 or so distinct CDR3 sequences, 53% detected once. V dropped 7 bases and J dropped 7 bases, with 11 bases sitting between them. There are 13 residues in the CDR3. Germline assignment: CDR1 MNHEY and CDR2 SMNVEV (reference sequence).

This TCR came from a man of 80 years or more in good health. Sequencing was carried out using blood. The chain links TRBV27 to TRBJ1-6; D may be TRBD1 (5 bases). As DNA, the CDR3 is TGTGCCAGCAAAGGACGGGGGAATTCACCCCTCCACTTT. This sequence encodes CASKGRGNSPLHF.